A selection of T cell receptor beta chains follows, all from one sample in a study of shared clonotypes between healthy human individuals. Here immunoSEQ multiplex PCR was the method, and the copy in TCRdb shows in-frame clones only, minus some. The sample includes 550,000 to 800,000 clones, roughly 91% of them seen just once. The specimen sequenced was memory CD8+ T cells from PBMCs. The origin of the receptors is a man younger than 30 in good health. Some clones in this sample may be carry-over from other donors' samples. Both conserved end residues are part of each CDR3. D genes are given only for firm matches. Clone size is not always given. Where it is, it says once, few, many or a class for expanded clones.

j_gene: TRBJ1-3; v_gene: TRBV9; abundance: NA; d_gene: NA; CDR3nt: TGTGCCAGCAGCGGGACAACTGGAAACACCATATATTTT; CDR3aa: CASSGTTGNTIYF
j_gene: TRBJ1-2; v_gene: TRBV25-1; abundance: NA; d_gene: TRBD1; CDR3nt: TGTGCCAGCAGTACGGGAGTGGGGACAGGGGATGGCTACACCTTC; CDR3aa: CASSTGVGTGDGYTF
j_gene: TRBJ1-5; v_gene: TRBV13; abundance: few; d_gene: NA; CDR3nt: TGTGCCAGCAGCTTCGGGGATAGCAATCAGCCCCAGCATTTT; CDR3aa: CASSFGDSNQPQHF
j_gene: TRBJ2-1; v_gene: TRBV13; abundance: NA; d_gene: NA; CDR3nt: TGTGCCAGCGGCCCCTACGGTGAGCAGTTCTTC; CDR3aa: CASGPYGEQFF
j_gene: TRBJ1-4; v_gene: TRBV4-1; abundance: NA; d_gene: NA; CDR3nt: TGCGCCAGCAGCCGAAACGACAGGACAACTAATGAAAAACTGTTTTTT; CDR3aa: CASSRNDRTTNEKLFF
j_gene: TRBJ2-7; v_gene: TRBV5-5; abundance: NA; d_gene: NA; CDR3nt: TGTGCCAGCAGCTTGACGGGGCCCTACGAGCAGTACTTC; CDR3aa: CASSLTGPYEQYF
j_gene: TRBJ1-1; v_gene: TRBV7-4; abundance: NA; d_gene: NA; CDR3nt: TGTGCCAGCAGCTTTAGGCAGGACACTGAAGCTTTCTTT; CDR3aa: CASSFRQDTEAFF
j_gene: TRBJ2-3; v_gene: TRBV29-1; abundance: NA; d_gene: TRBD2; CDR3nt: TGCAGCGTTGGACTAGCGGGAGGCTACACAGATACGCAGTATTTT; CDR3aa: CSVGLAGGYTDTQYF
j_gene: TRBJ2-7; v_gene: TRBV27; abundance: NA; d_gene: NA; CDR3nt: TGTGCCAGCGGATACGGGACAAAGTACGAGCAGTACTTC; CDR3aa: CASGYGTKYEQYF
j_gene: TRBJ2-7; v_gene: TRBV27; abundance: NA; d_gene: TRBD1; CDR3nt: TGTGCCAGCAGTTTATCAGTCGGGGACAGGGTAGCCTACGAGCAGTACTTC; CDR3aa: CASSLSVGDRVAYEQYF
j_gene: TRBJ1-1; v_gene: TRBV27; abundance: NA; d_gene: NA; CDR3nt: TGTGCCAGCAGTCCGATTACGACCCGGGGGGTCACTGAAGCTTTCTTT; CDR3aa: CASSPITTRGVTEAFF
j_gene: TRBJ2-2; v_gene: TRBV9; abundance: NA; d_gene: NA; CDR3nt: TGTGCCAGCAGCGAGCCCGGGGGAATTGAAGAGGAGCTGTTTTTT; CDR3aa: CASSEPGGIEEELFF
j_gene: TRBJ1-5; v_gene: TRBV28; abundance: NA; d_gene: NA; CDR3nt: TGTGCCAGCCGCGCCGACAGGAATCAGCCCCAGCATTTT; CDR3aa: CASRADRNQPQHF
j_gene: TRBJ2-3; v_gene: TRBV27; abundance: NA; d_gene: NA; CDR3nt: TGTGCCAGCAGTTTATGGTCAGTGAGTGCCACAGATACGCAGTATTTT; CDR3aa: CASSLWSVSATDTQYF
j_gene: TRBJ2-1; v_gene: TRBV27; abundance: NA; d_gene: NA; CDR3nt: TGTGCCAGCAGCGATGGGCCGACACGGTACTACAATGAGCAGTTCTTC; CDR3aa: CASSDGPTRYYNEQFF
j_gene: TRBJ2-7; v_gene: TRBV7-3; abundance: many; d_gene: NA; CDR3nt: TGTGCCAGCAGCTCCAAATACCGGGACGCCCCCTACGAGCAGTACTTC; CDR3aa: CASSSKYRDAPYEQYF
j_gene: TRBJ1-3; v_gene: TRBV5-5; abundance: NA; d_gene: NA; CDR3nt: TGTGCCAGCAGCTTGGACAGAGCCTCTGGAAACACCATATATTTT; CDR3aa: CASSLDRASGNTIYF
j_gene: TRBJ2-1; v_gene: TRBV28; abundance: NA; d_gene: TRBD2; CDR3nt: TGTGCCACCGGATCCCACAGCGGGACCTACAATGAGCAGTTCTTC; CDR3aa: CATGSHSGTYNEQFF
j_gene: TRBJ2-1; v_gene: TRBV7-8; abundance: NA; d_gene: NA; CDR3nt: TGTGCCAGCAGCACCTACAGAGGCTTCGACAATGAGCAGTTCTTC; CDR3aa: CASSTYRGFDNEQFF
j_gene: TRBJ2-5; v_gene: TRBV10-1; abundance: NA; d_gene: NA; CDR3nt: TGCGCCAGCAGTGACCGGAGGGGTTTGGGACAAGAGACCCAGTACTTC; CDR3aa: CASSDRRGLGQETQYF
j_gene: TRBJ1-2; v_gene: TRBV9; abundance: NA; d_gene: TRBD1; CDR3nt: TGTGCCAGCAGCGCCCAGCCTGGGACAGCCCATAACTATGGCTACACCTTC; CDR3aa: CASSAQPGTAHNYGYTF
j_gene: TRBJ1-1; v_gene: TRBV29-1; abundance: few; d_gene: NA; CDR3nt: TGCAGCGTGGTGAACACTGAAGCTTTCTTT; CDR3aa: CSVVNTEAFF
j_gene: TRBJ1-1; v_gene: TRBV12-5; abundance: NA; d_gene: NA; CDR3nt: TGTGCTAGTGGTTTGGGGGGATCCGCTGAAGCTTTCTTT; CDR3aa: CASGLGGSAEAFF
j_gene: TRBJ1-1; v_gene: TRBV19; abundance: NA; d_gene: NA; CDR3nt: TGTGCCAGTAAGATTGAATTCGGGCCCGGCCGTACGAACACTGAAGCTTTCTTT; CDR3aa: CASKIEFGPGRTNTEAFF
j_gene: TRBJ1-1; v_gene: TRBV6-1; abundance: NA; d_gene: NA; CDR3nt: TGTGCCAGCAGTGAAGATCTGGGGGGCATCGCTGAAGCTTTCTTT; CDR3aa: CASSEDLGGIAEAFF